This TCR beta chain was sequenced for a study of blood T cell repertoires in COVID-19. Clones were read by immunoSEQ multiplex PCR, and TCRdb kept only the in-frame ones, dropping some. This sample has around 44,000 clones, with about 81% found just once. Germline V gene sequence: CDR1 SGHRS, CDR2 YFSETQ. The CDR3 length is 15 residues. Trimming pared 0 bases from V and 5 bases from J, leaving 14 bases between. The sequencing input was peripheral blood. The chain links TRBV5-1 to TRBJ1-2; weak D call: TRBD1 (6 bases). The source of this sequence is a middle-aged man with active or convalescent COVID-19. In DNA form, the CDR3 reads TGCGCCAGCAGCTTGGATTCCGGGACATCTTATGGCTACACCTTC. Protein product: CASSLDSGTSYGYTF.